This T cell receptor (beta chain) stems from a study of Graves' ophthalmopathy and Graves' hyperthyroidism. Findings and limits, study-wide: Thyroid clonotypes that were expanded above 0.001 frequency mostly also appeared in blood. Discriminating ophthalmopathy from stable hyperthyroidism, a 13-signature model attained a sensitivity of 85% to 90% and a specificity of approximately 81%.

Presentation of ophthalmopathy in the donors involved moderate-to-severe activity, CAS ≥3, NOSPECS ≥4 and a duration under 3 months. In this sample, this clonotype turned up many times. The antigen is undetermined. Germline and junction disagree at one end, which may indicate a read error. Amplification targeted the TCR beta CDR3 regions, with RNA transcripts as the source material. Second-round multiplex PCR came after first-round RT-PCR with HTBI primers. Each CDR3 protein is one row after TCRdb ran MiXCR on the multiplex PCR reads. The sample lists roughly 500,000 distinct CDR3 sequences, 13% to 15% seen once, with 8% to 10% in the top ten. The source material was blood. The receptor was derived from a woman aged 25 to 39 with Graves' ophthalmopathy.

CDR3 coding DNA: TGTGCCAGCAGCTTGGAGGGGACTGAAGCTTTCTTT. Its translation: CASSLEGTEAFF. This chain joins TRBV5-1 and TRBJ1-1; TRBD1 is a possible D gene (5 bases). Germline CDR1 SGHRS, CDR2 YFSETQ. CDR3 length equals 12 residues.